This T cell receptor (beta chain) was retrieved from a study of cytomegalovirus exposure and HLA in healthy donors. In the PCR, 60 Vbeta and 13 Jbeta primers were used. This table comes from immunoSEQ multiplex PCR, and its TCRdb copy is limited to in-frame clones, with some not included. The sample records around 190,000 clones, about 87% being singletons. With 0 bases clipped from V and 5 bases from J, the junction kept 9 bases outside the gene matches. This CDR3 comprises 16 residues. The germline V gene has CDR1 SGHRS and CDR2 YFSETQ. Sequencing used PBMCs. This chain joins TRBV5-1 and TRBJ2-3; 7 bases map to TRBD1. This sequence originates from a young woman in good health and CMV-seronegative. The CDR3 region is CASSLGGGRSGDTQYF. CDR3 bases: TGCGCCAGCAGCTTGGGAGGGGGCAGATCTGGAGATACGCAGTATTTT.